This T cell receptor beta chain came from a study of tumor-infiltrating lymphocytes in primary liver carcinoma. This clonotype was detected ten times or more. No antigen is known for it. RNA and DNA were co-extracted from about 19-30 mg of unsorted bulk tissue. The researchers produced TCR beta cDNA from around 500 ng total RNA with a constant-region primer. Amplification in three nested multiplex PCR rounds with slightly modified ARM-PCR gave rise to TCR beta libraries. Two initial PCR rounds of approximately 10 cycles each paired TRBV1-TRBV30 forward primers with a C-beta reverse primer. In TCRdb, the multiplex PCR reads were re-called with MiXCR into one record per CDR3 protein. This sample has some 120,000 distinct CDR3 sequences, with 64% found just once. V was shortened by 0 bases and J by 1 base, with 9 bases between the two germline ends. The CDR3 spans 15 residues. Germline assignment: CDR1 SGHVS and CDR2 FQNEAQ.

General study results and limits: Tumor region pairs showed greater overlap than either tumor-adjacent or tumor-blood pairs did.

The source material was liver tumor tissue from sampling region 3. Subset given: tumor region T3, left-lateral pole. The chain is built from TRBV7-8 and TRBJ2-5; D perhaps matches TRBD1 (6 bases). This clonotype originated in a woman aged 55-70 years with primary liver carcinoma and hepatitis B virus infection. The CDR3 DNA is TGTGCCAGCAGCTTAGCGGGGGCGGGCCAAGAGACCCAGTACTTC. This gives the protein CASSLAGAGQETQYF.